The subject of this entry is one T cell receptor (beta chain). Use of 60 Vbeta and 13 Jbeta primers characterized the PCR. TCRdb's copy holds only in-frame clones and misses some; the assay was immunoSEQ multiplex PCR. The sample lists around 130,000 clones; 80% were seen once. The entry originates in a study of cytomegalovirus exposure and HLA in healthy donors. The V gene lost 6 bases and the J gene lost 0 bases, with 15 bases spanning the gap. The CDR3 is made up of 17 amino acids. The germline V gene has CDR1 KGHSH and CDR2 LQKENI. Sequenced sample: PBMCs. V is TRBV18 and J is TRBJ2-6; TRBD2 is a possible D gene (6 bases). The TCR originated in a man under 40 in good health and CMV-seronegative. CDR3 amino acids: CASSHGTGDSGANVLTF. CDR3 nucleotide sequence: TGTGCCAGCTCGCACGGGACGGGAGACTCTGGGGCCAACGTCCTGACTTTC.